These 23 T cell receptor beta chains were sequenced from one sample in a study of identical twins. TCRdb reprocessed the 5' RACE reads with MiXCR, giving one entry per CDR3 protein. The sample comprises approximately 190,000 distinct CDR3 sequences, roughly 15% of which are singletons, and 35% to 45% rests with the top ten. This same sample was also taken into another study, of T cells expressing NK-cell markers.

The sequencing input was CD8+ T cells sorted from blood. The receptors stem from a woman aged 18-35 years in good health.

In this sample, this clonotype turned up a few times. The genes are TRBV13 and TRBJ2-3; 9 nucleotides line up with TRBD1. Per the germline V gene, CDR1 is PRHDT and CDR2 is FYEKMQ (reference sequence). The CDR3 totals 15 residues. V lost 5 bases to trimming and J lost 1 base; unmatched junction nucleotides: 4. For the CDR3, the DNA is TGTGCCAGCAGCCACAGGGGGCCGGGCACAGATACGCAGTATTTT. Translating gives CASSHRGPGTDTQYF.

As concerns this clonotype: At one of its ends the junction is not consistent with the germline gene, which may arise from a read error. This chain joins TRBV20-1 and TRBJ2-5; TRBD2 matches 9 bases. The CDR3 length is 18 residues. Germline lookup yields CDR1 DFQATT and CDR2 SNEGSKA (reference sequence). In DNA, the CDR3 is TGCAATGCTAGAGAGGAGGGTAGCGGGAGTGGGAGGAGAGAGACCCAGTACTTC. Protein product: CNAREEGSGSGRRETQYF.

The sample holds many counts of this clonotype. The chain employs TRBV20-1 and TRBJ1-5; TRBD1 is a possible D gene (6 bases). The V gene's germline CDR1 is DFQATT and CDR2 SNEGSKA (reference sequence). This CDR3 is built from 16 residues. Trimming pared 1 base from V and 3 bases from J, leaving 16 bases between. DNA for the CDR3: TGCAGTGCTAGAGCACTGACAGGATCGGACAATCAGCCCCAGCATTTT. Amino acids: CSARALTGSDNQPQHF.

This clonotype was found many times. The chain uses TRBV12-3 or TRBV12-4 and TRBJ2-7, with 10 positions matching TRBD1. V was clipped by 6 bases and J by 4 bases; unmatched bases: 6. The CDR3 runs 14 residues. CDR3 in amino acids: CASSLGQGSYEQYF. CDR3 sequence (DNA): TGTGCCAGCAGCCTGGGACAGGGGTCTTACGAGCAGTACTTC.

This sequence joins TRBV29-1 and TRBJ2-7, with 7 bases lining up with TRBD2. This CDR3 contains 13 residues. Germline CDR1 is SQVTM and CDR2 is ANQGSEA. V lost 3 bases and J lost 2; bases outside the gene matches: 4. The CDR3 here is CSVDLGGTYEQYF. CDR3 coding DNA: TGCAGCGTTGATCTCGGGGGGACCTACGAGCAGTACTTC.

As to this clonotype: A junction end diverges from the germline sequence, so it may reflect a read error. The chain recombines TRBV7-3 with TRBJ1-1, with no clear D. The CDR3 sequence is 11 residues long. Germline values: CDR1 SGHTA, CDR2 FQGTGA. In DNA, the CDR3 is TGTGCCAGCAGCTTAAAGGAGGTGGATTACTTT. Translation: CASSLKEVDYF.

V gene TRBV4-3 combines with J gene TRBJ1-1, with a possible D match to TRBD1 (5 bases). The CDR3 contains 17 residues. Between the trimmed V and J ends, which lost 1 base and 0 bases, there was a span of 15 bases. Germline CDR1 reads LGHNA; CDR2 reads YSLEER. CDR3 coding DNA: TGCGCCAGCAGCCAAGGATGGCTGGGGGGGATGAACACTGAAGCTTTCTTT. Encoded protein: CASSQGWLGGMNTEAFF.

This clonotype was counted ten times or more. V is TRBV3-1 and J is TRBJ2-7; D gene ambiguous. Germline CDR1 and CDR2: LGHDT and YNNKEL (reference sequence). The CDR3 consists of 12 residues. Trimming shortened V by 4 bases and J by 0 bases, and 4 bases separated the two germline ends. CDR3 bases: TGTGCCAGCAGCCCCACCTCCTACGAGCAGTACTTC. It translates to CASSPTSYEQYF.

The gene calls are TRBV12-3 or TRBV12-4 and TRBJ2-5; a possible D gene is TRBD2 (7 bases). Trimming left V 4 bases short and J 12 bases short, with 15 bases between. This CDR3 spans 12 amino acids. The CDR3 bases are TGTGCCAGCAGTTACGCCCGGGGGGCAGAGTACTTC. Its protein is CASSYARGAEYF.

The chain joins TRBV7-9 to TRBJ2-3, with 14 positions matching TRBD2. With 5 bases clipped from V and 6 bases from J, the junction kept 10 bases outside the gene matches. The CDR3 contains 17 residues. Germline values: CDR1 SEHNR, CDR2 FQNEAQ (reference sequence). CDR3 in amino acids: CASSAGTSGGPGDTQYF. CDR3 nucleotides: TGTGCCAGCAGCGCCGGGACTAGCGGGGGACCTGGGGATACGCAGTATTTT.

As for this clonotype: Just one base apart from a much larger clone, this may be a read error. The DNA of the CDR3 is TGTGCCAGCGGGCTGGGGGGCCTCGCAGATACGCAGTATTTT. Protein sequence: CASGLGGLADTQYF. The V gene is TRBV12-3 or TRBV12-4, the J gene TRBJ2-3, with D perhaps being TRBD1 or TRBD2 (6 bases each). This CDR3 contains 14 residues. V was clipped by 8 bases and J by 4 bases, with 16 bases between them.

This rearrangement joins TRBV15 to TRBJ2-7; 7 nucleotides agree with TRBD2. Germline V gives CDR1 LNHNV, CDR2 YYDKDF (reference sequence). With V trimmed by 5 bases and J by 4 bases, 8 bases remained unmatched. This CDR3 comprises 14 residues. This chain's CDR3 is CATSPGLEEYEQYF. CDR3 nucleotides: TGTGCCACCAGCCCTGGACTAGAGGAGTACGAGCAGTACTTC.

The chain has TRBV20-1 and TRBJ2-5; no clear D. The V gene's germline CDR1 is DFQATT and CDR2 SNEGSKA (reference sequence). The CDR3 has 12 residues. Trimming stripped 3 bases from V and 2 bases from J, with 7 bases between. The CDR3 bases are TGCAGTGCTAGGGGTCCTCAAGAGACCCAGTACTTC. Translating it yields CSARGPQETQYF.

The gene calls are TRBV21-1 and TRBJ2-7; the table's D call TRBD2 went unverified against the DNA. TRBV21-1 is deemed a pseudogene. The CDR3 consists of 16 residues. The CDR3 nucleotides are TGTGCCAGCAGCGAGGGACTAGCGGGGGTCTCCTACGAGCAGTACTTC. It encodes CASSEGLAGVSYEQYF.

The table lists this clonotype with a few counts. This chain connects TRBV12-3 or TRBV12-4 to TRBJ2-7; D gene unclear. The CDR3 is made up of 14 amino acids. Trimming removed 1 base at V and 2 bases at J, with 9 bases between. CDR3: CASSLGDSAYEQYF. The DNA of the CDR3 is TGTGCCAGCAGTTTAGGGGATTCAGCCTACGAGCAGTACTTC.

This clonotype was counted between two and nine times. The chain has TRBV27 and TRBJ2-2; D is undetermined. CDR1 is MNHEY, CDR2 SMNVEV, per germline (reference sequence). The CDR3 runs 13 residues. Deletions cut 2 bases from V and 8 bases from J, with 9 bases between. CDR3 DNA: TGTGCCAGCAGTTTAGTAGGGTCTGGGGAGCTGTTTTTT. It is translated as CASSLVGSGELFF.

This clonotype occurred many times. V usage is TRBV29-1 and J usage is TRBJ2-1; D possibly corresponds to TRBD1 (6 bases). Germline-derived CDR1 and CDR2 are SQVTM and ANQGSEA. CDR3 length equals 14 residues. Trimming took off 7 bases at V and 6 bases at J, with 19 bases between the two ends. This chain's CDR3 is CSASPTGMSNEQFF. The CDR3 DNA reads TGCAGCGCTTCACCTACAGGGATGAGCAATGAGCAGTTCTTC.

For the CDR3, the DNA is TGTGCCAGCAGCCCGACTCAGGGACAGAAGGTATCCGAGCAGTACTTC. Translation gives CASSPTQGQKVSEQYF. The V gene is TRBV14, the J gene TRBJ2-7; 7 bases are a match to TRBD1. Germline V gene sequence: CDR1 SGHDN, CDR2 FVKESK. The CDR3 consists of 16 residues. After removal of 4 bases from V and 6 bases from J, the junction contained 15 bases not matched to a gene.

This clonotype has a handful of counts. This sequence joins TRBV6-1 and TRBJ2-1; no reliable D call. Germline V gene lookup returns CDR1 MNHNS and CDR2 SASEGT. The CDR3 extends over 12 amino acids. V lost 4 bases and J 5 bases, leaving 6 bases between the germline ends. The CDR3 DNA follows: TGTGCCAGCAGTGCGTGGGACAATGAGCAGTTCTTC. This encodes CASSAWDNEQFF.

This clonotype was seen just once. V and J are TRBV7-6 and TRBJ2-7; the D call may be TRBD1 or TRBD2 (5 bases each). Between the trimmed V and J ends, which lost 2 bases and 7 bases, there was a span of 15 bases. Looked up from germline, CDR1 is SGHVS and CDR2 is FNYEAQ. The length of the CDR3 is 14 residues. In DNA, the CDR3 is TGTGCCAGCAGCTTATACGGGGACCCCTTAGAGCAGTACTTC. This encodes CASSLYGDPLEQYF.

The chain employs TRBV11-2 and TRBJ2-7, with TRBD2 as a possible D gene (6 bases). The CDR3 loop spans 14 amino acids. The germline V gene encodes CDR1 SGHAT and CDR2 FQNNGV. Between the trimmed V and J ends, which lost 3 bases and 3 bases, there was a span of 12 bases. In nucleotides, the CDR3 is TGTGCCAGCAGCTTCCCGGGGACTCACTACGAGCAGTACTTC. Translation gives CASSFPGTHYEQYF.

The chain links TRBV11-2 to TRBJ2-5; TRBD1 or TRBD2 may be the D gene (6 bases each). Germline V CDR1 and CDR2: SGHAT, FQNNGV. The V end lost 3 bases, the J end lost 5 bases, and 16 bases lay between the germline ends. The CDR3 totals 15 residues. CDR3 sequence (DNA): TGTGCCAGCAGCTTGGCCCGGGGGCGCCGGGAGACCCAGTACTTC. This translates into CASSLARGRRETQYF.

This clonotype was seen a few times. The V call is TRBV5-1, the J call TRBJ2-3, with D possibly being TRBD1 or TRBD2 (5 bases each). Germline CDR1 is SGHRS and CDR2 is YFSETQ. CDR3 length equals 15 residues. With 6 bases removed from V and 4 bases from J, the gap between germline ends came to 18 bases. The CDR3 DNA is TGCGCCAGCACCGAGCGAGGGGATTGGCCAGATACGCAGTATTTT. Encoded protein: CASTERGDWPDTQYF.